Below, 11 T cell receptor beta chains from the same sample are listed, as sequenced in a study of T-cell memory formation after mild COVID-19. TCRdb re-derived calls from the 5' RACE reads in MiXCR, one entry per CDR3 protein. The sample carries approximately 480,000 distinct CDR3 sequences, 15% to 20% recorded once. Sequenced input: PBMCs or a T cell subset sorted from them (not recorded which). Every receptor here comes from an adult woman who had mild COVID-19 (a few samples of this study predate the infection). Cell type and time point are not known.

This clonotype was detected many times. V is TRBV7-2 and J is TRBJ1-1; possibly TRBD1 for D (5 bases). This CDR3 spans 15 amino acids. Trimming pared 4 bases from V and 0 bases from J, leaving 12 bases between. Germline-derived CDR1 and CDR2 are SGHTA and FQGNSA. The CDR3 DNA reads TGTGCCAGCAGCTCTAACAGGTTAATGAACACTGAAGCTTTCTTT. Translation: CASSSNRLMNTEAFF.

The V call is TRBV30, the J call TRBJ1-2; maybe TRBD1 (5 bases). The CDR3 is 14 residues long. Germline values: CDR1 GTSNPN, CDR2 SVGIG (reference sequence). Trimming cost V 4 bases and J 0 bases, with 12 bases left between them. CDR3 sequence: CAWTRDGTNYGYTF. The CDR3 DNA sequence: TGTGCCTGGACTCGGGACGGAACTAACTATGGCTACACCTTC.

The rearrangement joins TRBV27 to TRBJ1-1; a weak D match, TRBD1 (5 bases). The V gene's germline CDR1 is MNHEY and CDR2 SMNVEV (reference sequence). The CDR3 is 16 amino acids. With 4 bases removed from V and 0 bases from J, the gap between germline ends came to 15 bases. The CDR3: CASSSPRGHLNTEAFF. CDR3 nucleotide sequence: TGTGCCAGCAGTTCCCCTCGAGGACACTTGAACACTGAAGCTTTCTTT.

Only a few counts were recorded for this clonotype. V is TRBV2 and J is TRBJ2-3, with 9 bases that match TRBD1. Per germline, CDR1 SNHLY and CDR2 FYNNEI. The length of the CDR3 is 14 residues. V shed 5 bases, J shed 3 bases, and the junction held 3 bases outside the gene matches. CDR3 sequence (DNA): TGTGCCAGCAGTAACAGGGGGCGGACAGATACGCAGTATTTT. Protein: CASSNRGRTDTQYF.

V and J are TRBV4-1 and TRBJ2-5, with D possibly being TRBD2 (5 bases). Per germline, CDR1 MGHRA and CDR2 YSYEKL. The CDR3 is 12 amino acids. The V gene lost 0 bases and the J gene lost 13 bases, with 12 bases spanning the gap. For the CDR3, the DNA is TGCGCCAGCAGCCAAGATACGAGGGCATTGTACTTC. The encoded protein is CASSQDTRALYF.

A few counts support this clonotype. The gene calls are TRBV6-2 or TRBV6-3 and TRBJ2-1, with D unclear. The CDR3 loop spans 12 amino acids. V dropped 5 bases and J dropped 5 bases, with 7 bases sitting between them. The germline V gene has CDR1 MNHEY and CDR2 SVGEGT. CDR3 in DNA: TGTGCCAGCAGTACGGGCCACAATGAGCAGTTCTTC. This sequence encodes CASSTGHNEQFF.

V is TRBV5-5 and J is TRBJ2-1; 8 nucleotides align to TRBD2. Germline loops: CDR1 SGHKS, CDR2 YYEKEE (reference sequence). The CDR3 runs to 16 residues. Unmatched junction bases numbered 9, after V lost 3 bases and J lost 4 bases. CDR3 protein: CASSSYKGLGYNEQFF. In DNA, the CDR3 is TGTGCCAGCAGCTCGTATAAGGGACTAGGGTACAATGAGCAGTTCTTC.

This rearrangement joins TRBV9 to TRBJ2-1; D is possibly TRBD2 (7 bases). With 3 bases removed from V and 8 bases from J, the gap between germline ends came to 12 bases. The germline gives CDR1 SGDLS, CDR2 YYNGEE. CDR3 length equals 13 residues. The CDR3, as DNA: TGTGCCAGCAGCGGGGGGGGCGGCTATGAGCAGTTCTTC. This translates into CASSGGGGYEQFF.

This sequence joins TRBV5-1 and TRBJ2-7; 9 nucleotides match TRBD2. Germline-derived CDR1 and CDR2 are SGHRS and YFSETQ. Losses at the gene ends were 6 bases for V and 0 bases for J; bases not matched to a gene: 1. The CDR3 is 13 residues long. The CDR3 nucleotides read TGCGCCAGCAAACTAGCGGGCTCCTACGAGCAGTACTTC. Its protein product is CASKLAGSYEQYF.

The sample holds a few counts of this clonotype. The gene calls are TRBV9 and TRBJ2-7; 14 bases map to TRBD2. Germline lookup yields CDR1 SGDLS and CDR2 YYNGEE. This CDR3 is 15 amino acids long. Germline trimming cut 4 bases from V and 3 bases from J; bases unmatched to any gene: 3. The CDR3 reads CASSTGTSGSYEQYF. The CDR3 DNA sequence: TGTGCCAGCAGCACCGGGACTAGCGGGAGCTACGAGCAGTACTTC.

The chain has TRBV5-4 and TRBJ2-6; D is undetermined. Trimming removed 3 bases from V and 0 bases from J, with 7 bases in between. Germline V gene data show CDR1 as SGHNT and CDR2 as YYREEE (reference sequence). CDR3 length: 15 amino acids. The DNA of the CDR3 is TGTGCCAGCAGCTCTAGGGTCTCTGGGGCCAACGTCCTGACTTTC. Translated, it gives CASSSRVSGANVLTF.